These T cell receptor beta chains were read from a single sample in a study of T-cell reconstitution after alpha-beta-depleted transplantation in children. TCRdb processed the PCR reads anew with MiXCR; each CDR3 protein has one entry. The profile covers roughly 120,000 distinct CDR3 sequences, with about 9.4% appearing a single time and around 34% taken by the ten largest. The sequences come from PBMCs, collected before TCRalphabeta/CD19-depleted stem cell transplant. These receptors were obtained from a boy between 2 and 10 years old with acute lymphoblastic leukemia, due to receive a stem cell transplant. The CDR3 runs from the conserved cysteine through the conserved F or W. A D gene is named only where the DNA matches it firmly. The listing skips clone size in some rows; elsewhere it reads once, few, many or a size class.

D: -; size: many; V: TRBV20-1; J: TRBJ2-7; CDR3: CSAARTQVPGEQYF; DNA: TGCAGTGCTGCCCGGACCCAGGTACCAGGGGAGCAGTACTTC
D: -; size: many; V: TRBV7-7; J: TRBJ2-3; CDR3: CASSRLRTDTQYF; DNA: TGTGCCAGCAGCCGGCTACGCACAGATACGCAGTATTTT
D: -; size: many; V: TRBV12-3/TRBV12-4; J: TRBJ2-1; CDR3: CATLRGSLNEQFF; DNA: TGTGCCACCCTGAGAGGAAGTCTCAATGAGCAGTTCTTC
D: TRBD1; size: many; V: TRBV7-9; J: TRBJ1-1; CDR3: CASSLRDSRNTEAFF; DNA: TGTGCCAGCAGCTTACGGGACAGTCGGAACACTGAAGCTTTCTTT
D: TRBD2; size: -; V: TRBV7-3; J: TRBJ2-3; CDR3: CASSKNPGGADTQYF; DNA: TGTGCCAGCAGCAAAAATCCGGGAGGCGCAGATACGCAGTATTTT
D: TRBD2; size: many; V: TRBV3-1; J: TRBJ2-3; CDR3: CASSHRISGSFADTQYF; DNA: TGTGCCAGCAGCCACCGAATTAGCGGGAGTTTCGCAGATACGCAGTATTTT
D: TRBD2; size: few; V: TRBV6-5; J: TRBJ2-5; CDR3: CASSYSAGEETQYF; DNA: TGTGCCAGCAGTTACTCGGCGGGGGAGGAGACCCAGTACTTC
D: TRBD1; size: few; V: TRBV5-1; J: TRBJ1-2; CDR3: CASSRRTGPDLYGYTF; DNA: TGCGCCAGCAGCCGCCGGACAGGACCTGACCTATATGGCTACACCTTC
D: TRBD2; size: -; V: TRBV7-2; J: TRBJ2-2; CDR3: CASSFTSGMDTGELFF; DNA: TGTGCCAGCAGCTTCACTAGCGGGATGGACACCGGGGAGCTGTTTTTT
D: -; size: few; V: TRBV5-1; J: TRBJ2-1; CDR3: CASSLWERSYNEQFF; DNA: TGCGCCAGCAGCTTGTGGGAGCGTTCCTACAATGAGCAGTTCTTC
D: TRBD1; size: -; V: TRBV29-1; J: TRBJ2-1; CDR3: CSVEDWGQGAYNEQFF; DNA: TGCAGCGTTGAAGATTGGGGGCAGGGGGCTTACAATGAGCAGTTCTTC
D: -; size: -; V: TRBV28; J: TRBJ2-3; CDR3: CASRPSQVLDTQYF; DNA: TGTGCCAGCAGACCGAGCCAAGTATTAGATACGCAGTATTTT
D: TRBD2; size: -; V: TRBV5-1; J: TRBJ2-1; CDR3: CASSFIGAVDGVVRGLGNEQFF; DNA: TGCGCCAGCAGCTTTATTGGCGCGGTCGACGGTGTGGTGCGGGGGTTGGGGAATGAGCAGTTCTTC
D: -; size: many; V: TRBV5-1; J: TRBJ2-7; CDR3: CASSSNSYEQYF; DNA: TGCGCCAGCAGCTCTAACTCCTACGAGCAGTACTTC
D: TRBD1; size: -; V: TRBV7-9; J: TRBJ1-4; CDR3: CASSLLGQTNEKLFF; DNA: TGTGCCAGCAGCTTACTGGGACAGACTAATGAAAAACTGTTTTTT
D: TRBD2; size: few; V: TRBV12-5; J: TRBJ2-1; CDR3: CASGLGLADNNEQFF; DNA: TGTGCTAGTGGCCTGGGACTAGCGGACAACAATGAGCAGTTCTTC
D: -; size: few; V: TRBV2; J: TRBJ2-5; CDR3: CASSRVDHKETQYF; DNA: TGTGCCAGCAGTCGGGTGGACCACAAAGAGACCCAGTACTTC
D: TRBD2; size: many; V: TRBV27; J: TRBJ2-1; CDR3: CASSVAGGFNEQFF; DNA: TGTGCCAGCAGTGTAGCGGGAGGTTTCAATGAGCAGTTCTTC
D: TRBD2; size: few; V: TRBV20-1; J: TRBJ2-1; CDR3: CSAPSGISYNEQFF; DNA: TGCAGTGCTCCAAGCGGGATCTCCTACAATGAGCAGTTCTTC